The 26 T cell receptor beta chains given below trace back to one sample, sequenced in a study of cytomegalovirus exposure and HLA in healthy donors. PCR used 60 Vbeta primers and 13 Jbeta primers. Measured with immunoSEQ multiplex PCR; TCRdb has only the in-frame clones, and not every one. In the table there are 100,000 to 150,000 clones, 60% to 80% of which are singletons. Sequencing used PBMCs. The receptors here all came from a man aged 25 to 45 in good health and CMV-seronegative.

This clone was detected once. The V gene is TRBV5-8, the J gene TRBJ2-3, with TRBD2 matching 14 bases. Germline-derived CDR1 and CDR2 are SGHTS and YDEGEE. The CDR3 spans 16 residues. Unmatched junction bases numbered 2, after V lost 4 bases and J lost 1 base. CDR3 sequence (DNA): TGTGCCAGCAGCCTGGGACTAGCGGGGGGCACAGATACGCAGTATTTT. It yields the protein CASSLGLAGGTDTQYF.

This clone was recorded once. The CDR3 bases are TGTGCCAGCAGCTTAGATACAGGGATGCAAGAGACCCAGTACTTC. This codes for CASSLDTGMQETQYF. The chain carries TRBV11-2 and TRBJ2-5; possible D gene TRBD1, 6 bases. Between the trimmed V and J ends, which lost 0 bases and 2 bases, there was a span of 10 bases. The CDR3 totals 15 residues. Looked up from germline, CDR1 is SGHAT and CDR2 is FQNNGV.

The J gene is TRBJ1-1, the V gene TRBV18; possible D gene TRBD1, 5 bases. This CDR3 spans 15 amino acids. CDR1 is KGHSH, CDR2 LQKENI, per germline. Trimming pared 3 bases from V and 1 base from J, leaving 12 bases between. CDR3 protein: CASSPTGGENTEAFF. As DNA, the CDR3 is TGTGCCAGCTCACCCACGGGGGGGGAGAACACTGAAGCTTTCTTT.

The chain carries TRBV1 and TRBJ2-1; TRBD2, the D gene given by the table, was not confirmed from the DNA. TRBV1 is given as a pseudogene. The CDR3 consists of 21 residues. The CDR3 DNA reads TGCACCAGCAGCCAAGATTTATCCGGGACTCCTCCCTGGTTTCTTCGCAATGAGCAGTTCTTC. Its protein is CTSSQDLSGTPPWFLRNEQFF.

This chain uses TRBV27 with TRBJ1-6, with TRBD1 identical over 7 bases. Per germline, CDR1 MNHEY and CDR2 SMNVEV (reference sequence). The J segment lost 10 bases and the V segment lost 7 bases, leaving 7 bases of the junction unmatched. CDR3 length: 13 residues. CDR3 in amino acids: CASKDRAPSPLHF. The CDR3 DNA is TGTGCCAGCAAAGACAGGGCGCCCTCACCCCTCCACTTT.

This clone was counted between two and nine times. This rearrangement joins TRBV30 to TRBJ2-7; D is possibly TRBD2 (7 bases). Trimming removed 0 bases at V and 6 bases at J, with 12 bases between. CDR3 length equals 13 residues. Germline V lookup: CDR1 GTSNPN, CDR2 SVGIG (reference sequence). In nucleotides, the CDR3 is TGTGCCTGGAGTGTCTGGGGGGGGCGCGAGCAGTACTTC. Its protein is CAWSVWGGREQYF.

On this clone itself: One junction end disagrees with the germline gene, perhaps due to a read error. The gene calls are TRBV6-4 and TRBJ2-1; 9 bases map to TRBD2. CDR3 length: 15 residues. Germline CDR1 MRHNA, CDR2 SNTAGT. CDR3: CAGSDSGGSYNEQFF. In DNA form, the CDR3 reads TGTGCCGGCAGTGATAGCGGGGGCTCCTACAATGAGCAGTTCTTC.

There are a few counts of this clone. This chain uses TRBV5-4 with TRBJ2-5; 15 bases are a match to TRBD2. The V segment lost 4 bases and the J segment 2 bases; nucleotides outside the gene matches: 9. CDR1 is SGHNT, CDR2 YYREEE, per germline (reference sequence). The CDR3 contains 18 residues. The CDR3 DNA sequence: TGTGCCAGCAGCCCAGGGACTAGCGGGGGGCCGTGGCAAGAGACCCAGTACTTC. It codes for CASSPGTSGGPWQETQYF.

The chain is built from TRBV12-5 and TRBJ1-1; 7 positions agree with TRBD1. Germline V CDR1 and CDR2: LGHNT, FRNRAP. CDR3 length: 13 amino acids. V gave up 2 bases and J gave up 13 bases; unmatched junction bases: 10. The CDR3 DNA reads as TGTGCTAGTGGTTTGACCACAGGGGAGCGTATTTTCTTT. Translating it yields CASGLTTGERIFF.

V is TRBV5-4 and J is TRBJ2-5, with D uncertain. CDR3 length: 13 residues. The germline CDR1 and CDR2 sequences are SGHNT and YYREEE (reference sequence). V lost 0 bases, J lost 1 base, and 4 bases lay in between. Here the CDR3 reads CASSLGSQETQYF. The DNA of the CDR3 is TGTGCCAGCAGCTTGGGCAGCCAAGAGACCCAGTACTTC.

The rearrangement joins TRBV7-3 to TRBJ2-5, with a tentative D call TRBD2 (5 bases). Germline-derived CDR1 and CDR2 are SGHTA and FQGTGA. Deletions cut 1 base from V and 5 bases from J, with 8 bases between. This CDR3 comprises 13 residues. The CDR3 coding sequence is TGTGCCAGCAGCTTAAGCGGGTTGGAGACCCAGTACTTC. It codes for CASSLSGLETQYF. Full variable domain (remainder filled in from reference TRBV7-3 and TRBJ2-5): GAGVSQTPSNKVTEKGKYVELRCDPISGHTALYWYRQSLGQGPEFLIYFQGTGAADDSGLPNDRFFAVRPEGSVSTLKIQRTERGDSAVYLCASSLSGLETQYFGPGTRLLVL.

The gene calls are TRBV2 and TRBJ1-2, with D possibly matching TRBD1 (6 bases). Per the germline V gene, CDR1 is SNHLY and CDR2 is FYNNEI. Trimming cost V 6 bases and J 4 bases, with 12 bases left between them. The CDR3 has 13 residues. The CDR3 DNA follows: TGTGCCAGCAGAGAGGACAGACCCTATGGCTACACCTTC. Protein sequence: CASREDRPYGYTF.

The chain recombines TRBV7-9 with TRBJ2-3, with TRBD2 identical over 10 bases. The V and J ends lost 4 bases and 1 base, in that order; junction bases with no gene match: 14. Germline CDR1 SEHNR, CDR2 FQNEAQ (reference sequence). This CDR3 has 19 residues. CDR3 nucleotide sequence: TGTGCCAGCAGCTCAACCGCCTTACCAACTAGCGGGGGCACAGATACGCAGTATTTT. It encodes CASSSTALPTSGGTDTQYF.

The rearrangement links TRBV4-3 to TRBJ2-7, with 7 bases aligning to TRBD2. Germline values: CDR1 LGHNA, CDR2 YSLEER. The CDR3 runs to 15 residues. Trimming cost V 0 bases and J 1 base; bases outside gene matches: 3. The CDR3 DNA is TGCGCCAGCAGCCAAGATCGCGGGGGATCCTACGAGCAGTACTTC. Translating gives CASSQDRGGSYEQYF.

The V and J genes are TRBV11-2 and TRBJ2-7; tentatively, D is TRBD2 (6 bases). CDR3 length: 14 residues. Germline V gene sequence: CDR1 SGHAT, CDR2 FQNNGV. Trimming took off 2 bases at V and 1 base at J, with 9 bases between the two ends. In nucleotides, the CDR3 is TGTGCCAGCAGCTTATGGGACTCATCCTACGAGCAGTACTTC. Translating gives CASSLWDSSYEQYF.

This chain joins TRBV5-1 and TRBJ2-5, with D perhaps matching TRBD2 (6 bases). The J call may be mistaken, given a closer DNA end match to TRBJ2-7. Germline CDR1 and CDR2: SGHRS and YFSETQ. The CDR3 loop spans 16 amino acids. The CDR3 DNA follows: TGCGCCAGCAGCACGTTTACGGGGGAGAGCTCCTACGAGCAGTACTTC. It encodes CASSTFTGESSYEQYF.

The rearrangement links TRBV18 to TRBJ2-3, with no clear D. This CDR3 is built from 15 residues. Germline loops: CDR1 KGHSH, CDR2 LQKENI. The ends were cut back, 3 bases at V and 0 bases at J, with 10 bases in the middle. As DNA, the CDR3 is TGTGCCAGCTCACCCCAGGCAGGTAGCACAGATACGCAGTATTTT. Protein product: CASSPQAGSTDTQYF.

The rearrangement links TRBV14 to TRBJ1-2, with 9 bases that match TRBD1. V dropped 0 bases and J dropped 4; count of bases not matched to a gene: 6. Germline-derived CDR1 and CDR2 are SGHDN and FVKESK. The CDR3 runs to 16 residues. CDR3 protein: CASSQDITGGVYGYTF. In DNA form, the CDR3 reads TGTGCCAGCAGCCAAGATATCACAGGGGGCGTCTATGGCTACACCTTC.

The chain couples TRBV2 to TRBJ2-3, with 13 bases matching TRBD2. Unmatched junction bases numbered 8, after V lost 5 bases and J lost 9 bases. This CDR3 has 15 residues. The germline gives CDR1 SNHLY, CDR2 FYNNEI. This CDR3 reads CASSTSGGAARTQYF. CDR3 DNA: TGTGCCAGCAGTACTAGCGGGGGGGCCGCCAGGACGCAGTATTTT.

This clone was seen only once. This sequence joins TRBV2 and TRBJ1-2; D is possibly TRBD1 (6 bases). This CDR3 region has 14 residues. V dropped 6 bases and J dropped 4 bases, with 15 bases sitting between them. Germline CDR1 and CDR2: SNHLY and FYNNEI. CDR3 sequence reads: CASRISGEGYGYTF. The DNA for the CDR3 is TGTGCCAGCAGGATATCAGGGGAGGGCTATGGCTACACCTTC.

This clone was detected once. This chain uses TRBV2 with TRBJ2-5, with TRBD2 matching over 10 bases. The CDR3 is 14 amino acids. In germline, CDR1 is SNHLY, CDR2 FYNNEI. With V trimmed by 9 bases and J by 1 base, 5 bases remained unmatched. CDR3 loop: CARYQRGGQETQYF. In nucleotides, the CDR3 is TGTGCCAGATATCAGCGGGGGGGCCAAGAGACCCAGTACTTC.

This clone has only a few counts. The chain employs TRBV18 and TRBJ1-4; a possible D gene is TRBD1 (6 bases). Germline CDR1 KGHSH, CDR2 LQKENI. This CDR3 is built from 13 residues. V dropped 8 bases and J dropped 3 bases, with 10 bases sitting between them. DNA of the CDR3: TGTGCCAGCCGAGGACAGTCTAATGAAAAACTGTTTTTT. This gives the protein CASRGQSNEKLFF.

This clone was seen a handful of times. The chain carries TRBV7-9 and TRBJ2-1, with 10 bases lining up with TRBD2. V lost 5 bases to trimming and J lost 5 bases; unmatched junction nucleotides: 3. The CDR3 is made up of 14 amino acids. CDR1 SEHNR and CDR2 FQNEAQ come from the germline V gene (reference sequence). CDR3 in amino acids: CASSGTSGDNEQFF. In DNA form, the CDR3 reads TGTGCCAGCAGCGGAACTAGCGGGGACAATGAGCAGTTCTTC.

This clone was observed a single time. This chain uses TRBV9 with TRBJ2-7, with D possibly matching TRBD2 (5 bases). This CDR3 comprises 14 residues. CDR1 and CDR2 (germline): SGDLS, YYNGEE. Trimming pared 4 bases from V and 2 bases from J, leaving 13 bases between. CDR3 protein: CASSPQSGTYEQYF. The CDR3 nucleotides are TGTGCCAGCAGCCCTCAGAGCGGCACCTACGAGCAGTACTTC. Full variable domain (missing parts from reference TRBV9 and TRBJ2-7): DSGVTQTPKHLITATGQRVTLRCSPRSGDLSVYWYQQSLDQGLQFLIQYYNGEERAKGNILERFSAQQFPDLHSELNLSSLELGDSALYFCASSPQSGTYEQYFGPGTRLTVT.

The J gene is TRBJ2-6, the V gene TRBV7-9; 9 nucleotides match TRBD1. This CDR3 has 18 amino acids. Germline V lookup: CDR1 SEHNR, CDR2 FQNEAQ (reference sequence). The ends lost 5 bases at V and 1 base at J; junction bases unmatched: 9. The CDR3 here is CASSPGTGTGSGANVLTF. The DNA for the CDR3 is TGTGCCAGCAGCCCCGGAACCGGGACAGGGTCTGGGGCCAACGTCCTGACTTTC.

In its sample, this clone was seen a few times. V gene TRBV28 combines with J gene TRBJ1-1; D perhaps matches TRBD1 (6 bases). CDR3 length: 14 amino acids. Trimming took off 4 bases at V and 1 base at J, with 10 bases between the two ends. Germline V gene sequence: CDR1 MDHEN, CDR2 SYDVKM. Written as DNA, the CDR3 is TGTGCCAGCAGTTCCCTACAGGGGAACACTGAAGCTTTCTTT. Translating gives CASSSLQGNTEAFF.